The present T cell receptor (beta chain) was sequenced within a study of cytomegalovirus exposure and HLA in healthy donors. These donors counted as nominally healthy when sampled, but unrecorded immune exposures were likely. The CDR3 contains 13 residues. With V trimmed by 7 bases and J by 5 bases, 3 bases remained unmatched. In germline, CDR1 is LNHDA, CDR2 SQIVND (reference sequence). PCR was performed using 60 Vbeta and 13 Jbeta primers. Assay: immunoSEQ multiplex PCR; the TCRdb copy retains only in-frame clones and omits some. Of 130,000 to 150,000 clones listed, 80% are singletons. The V and J genes are TRBV19 and TRBJ2-7; 12 positions match TRBD2. The TCR sequence derives from a man aged 40-50 years in good health and CMV-seronegative. The sample taken for sequencing was PBMCs. CDR3 sequence reads: CASKGLAGHEQYF. The CDR3 region has the DNA TGTGCCAGTAAGGGACTAGCGGGCCACGAGCAGTACTTC.